This note documents a single TCR beta chain sequence. Its matching antigen is unknown. This entry belongs to a study of blood T cells in healthy people across ages. Overall study results and limits: Long-lived donors exceeded aged donors in naive CD4+ cells and diversity.

Sample-barcoded 5' priming and a J-beta primer mix drove a second PCR of 7 to 11 cycles. TCRdb re-called the 5' RACE reads through MiXCR, storing one row per CDR3 protein. The sample holds approximately 800,000 distinct CDR3 sequences, around 24% seen once. Germline loops: CDR1 SNHLY, CDR2 FYNNEI. CDR3 length: 17 residues. Another study also made use of these data, one on T cells of mothers and their children.

What was sequenced was blood. The V gene is TRBV2, the J gene TRBJ2-7; 15 positions match TRBD2. TRBJ2-1 explains the end of the DNA better; the J call may be wrong. The TCR comes from a boy aged 5-17 years in good health. DNA of the CDR3: TGTGCCAGCAGTGACTTCGGGACTAGCGGGGGGTACAATGAGCAGTTCTTC. This encodes CASSDFGTSGGYNEQFF.